The sample holds one count of the clone carrying this TCR beta chain. The same CDR3 can be traced to other DNA sequences in this sample. The naive CD8 fraction comprised CD45RO-negative cells positively selected for CCR7 and excluded terminally differentiated effector memory CD45RA+ cells. The data derive from a study of shared clonotypes between healthy human individuals. Per the original methods: Quality scores were absent from the junction-only immunoSEQ sequences, so filtering differed. The data were produced by immunoSEQ multiplex PCR, yet TCRdb's version contains in-frame clones alone and is incomplete. The V and J calls and clone size are taken from that table; D and trimming were inferred from the DNA. The table lists some 2.1 million clones, roughly 93% of them singletons. The receptor's source is a man aged 18 to 35 in good health. Some clones in this sample may be carry-over from other donors' samples. Sequences were obtained from naive CD8+ T cells from PBMCs.

The CDR3 reads CATSLRLSSGNQPQHF. Here the CDR3 DNA reads TGTGCCACCAGCCTCCGGCTTTCTAGTGGCAATCAGCCCCAGCATTTT. This chain links TRBV15 with TRBJ1-5; D is undetermined. This CDR3 has 16 residues. The V gene lost 5 bases and the J gene lost 2 bases, with 16 bases spanning the gap. Germline-derived CDR1 and CDR2 are LNHNV and YYDKDF (reference sequence). The complete variable domain, with remaining parts taken from reference TRBV15 and TRBJ1-5, reads DAMVIQNPRYQVTQFGKPVTLSCSQTLNHNVMYWYQQKSSQAPKLLFHYYDKDFNNEADTPDNFQSRRPNTSFCFLDIRSPGLGDTAMYLCATSLRLSSGNQPQHFGDGTRLSIL.